The text below deals with one TCR beta chain. Per the germline V gene, CDR1 is SGDLS and CDR2 is YYNGEE. The V segment lost 4 bases and the J segment 6 bases; nucleotides outside the gene matches: 9. There are 15 residues in the CDR3. The source of the sample is a study of T cell responses to AZD1222 COVID-19 vaccine. Repertoires were generated with immunoSEQ multiplex PCR, while TCRdb's copy carries only in-frame clones and drops some. The sample holds approximately 140,000 clones, around 88% seen once. The sample consisted of peripheral blood, taken on day 0 of AZD1222 vaccination. This TCR was recovered from an adult in good health. The rearrangement links TRBV9 to TRBJ2-1; 8 bases align to TRBD2. CDR3 nucleotides: TGTGCCAGCAGCTCCGGGACTAGACGTGGCAATGAGCAGTTCTTC. Amino acid sequence: CASSSGTRRGNEQFF. Using reference TRBV9 and TRBJ2-1 for the parts outside the CDR3, the full variable domain is DSGVTQTPKHLITATGQRVTLRCSPRSGDLSVYWYQQSLDQGLQFLIQYYNGEERAKGNILERFSAQQFPDLHSELNLSSLELGDSALYFCASSSGTRRGNEQFFGPGTRLTVL.